A single sample is the source of the 13 T cell receptor beta chains below, sequenced in a study of T cells in tuberculosis. Assay used: immunoSEQ multiplex PCR; TCRdb lists only in-frame clones, some missing. The table records tens of thousands of clones, roughly 88% of them present only once. Cells were sorted from thawed PBMC rested overnight and stained with GMM-loaded CD1B tetramer, viability dye and anti-CD3. The lipid loaded on the CD1B tetramers was C32 glucose monomycolate from Rhodococcus equi. The sequencing sample was made of CD1b-GMM tetramer-negative cells sorted from PBMCs. Source of these receptors: an adult woman with latent tuberculosis.

This rearrangement joins TRBV18 to TRBJ2-1, with D perhaps matching TRBD2 (5 bases). The CDR3 extends over 15 amino acids. Germline V gives CDR1 KGHSH, CDR2 LQKENI. The V gene lost 3 bases and the J gene lost 5 bases, with 14 bases spanning the gap. The chain's CDR3 is CASSPRVDGNNEQFF. DNA of the CDR3: TGTGCCAGCTCACCCCGGGTTGACGGGAACAATGAGCAGTTCTTC. Combining the CDR3 with reference TRBV18 and TRBJ2-1 gives the whole variable domain NAGVMQNPRHLVRRRGQEARLRCSPMKGHSHVYWYRQLPEEGLKFMVYLQKENIIDESGMPKERFSAEFPKEGPSILRIQQVVRGDSAAYFCASSPRVDGNNEQFFGPGTRLTVL.

The count of this clone is one. The chain is built from TRBV9 and TRBJ2-5; the match to TRBD1 covers 10 bases. This CDR3 has 13 amino acids. CDR1 and CDR2 from the germline V gene are SGDLS and YYNGEE. J gave up 9 bases and V 2 bases, and 4 bases lay outside the gene matches. The CDR3 region is CASSVEDRGSQYF. In nucleotides, the CDR3 is TGTGCCAGCAGCGTCGAGGACAGGGGGTCCCAGTACTTC.

CDR3 sequence (DNA): TGTGCCAGCAGAGACAAGACCGTAGTTATATATGGCTACACCTTC. Amino acids: CASRDKTVVIYGYTF. The chain links TRBV5-6 to TRBJ1-2; D uncertain. Germline loops: CDR1 SGHDT, CDR2 YYEEEE. The CDR3 extends over 15 amino acids. Trimming removed 5 bases from V and 5 bases from J, with 19 bases in between.

V gene TRBV7-2 combines with J gene TRBJ2-5, with 11 bases identical to TRBD2. The tail of the sequence fits TRBJ2-7 better, so the J call may be wrong. Germline V gives CDR1 SGHTA, CDR2 FQGNSA. This CDR3 contains 15 residues. The CDR3 loop is CASSFSGGVGYEQYF. In nucleotides, the CDR3 is TGTGCCAGCAGCTTTAGCGGGGGGGTAGGTTACGAGCAGTACTTC.

V and J are TRBV5-4 and TRBJ2-7, with 7 nucleotides matching TRBD1. This CDR3 is built from 15 residues. Germline values: CDR1 SGHNT, CDR2 YYREEE (reference sequence). J lost 2 bases, V lost 1 base, and 6 bases had no gene match. Here the CDR3 reads CASSLLRTGAYEQYF. The DNA of the CDR3 is TGTGCCAGCAGCTTGTTGCGGACAGGAGCCTACGAGCAGTACTTC.

The chain couples TRBV2 to TRBJ1-2; 10 nucleotides agree with TRBD1. The germline V gene has CDR1 SNHLY and CDR2 FYNNEI. The CDR3 runs to 15 residues. The ends lost 6 bases at V and 5 bases at J; junction bases unmatched: 9. In DNA form, the CDR3 reads TGTGCCAGCAGGGAAACCGACAGGGGGCATTATGGCTACACCTTC. This sequence encodes CASRETDRGHYGYTF.

The gene calls are TRBV7-6 and TRBJ1-3; possible D gene TRBD1, 5 bases. Trimming shortened V by 5 bases and J by 1 base, and 12 bases separated the two germline ends. The CDR3 extends over 15 amino acids. Germline CDR1 SGHVS, CDR2 FNYEAQ. DNA for the CDR3: TGTGCCAGCAGCCGCGCTAGGGGATCTGGAAACACCATATATTTT. Encoded protein: CASSRARGSGNTIYF.

The count of this clone is one. The genes are TRBV6-5 and TRBJ1-1; D possibly corresponds to TRBD1 (5 bases). The CDR3 extends over 14 amino acids. V shed 5 bases and J shed 6 bases, with 16 bases lying between them. Germline V gives CDR1 MNHEY, CDR2 SVGAGI. The CDR3 loop is CASSDSRRNPEAFF. The CDR3 region has the DNA TGTGCCAGCAGTGACAGCCGTCGCAATCCTGAAGCTTTCTTT.

This sequence joins TRBV6-1 and TRBJ2-7; 7 bases match TRBD1. The germline CDR1 and CDR2 sequences are MNHNS and SASEGT. The CDR3 is made up of 14 amino acids. Trimming took 6 bases from V and 2 from J; bases not matched to a gene: 7. The CDR3: CASSPAGTAYEQYF. The DNA for the CDR3 is TGTGCCAGCAGCCCCGCCGGGACAGCCTACGAGCAGTACTTC.

This clone showed up just once. The chain combines TRBV12-5 with TRBJ2-3, with 10 bases that match TRBD2. The CDR3 has 18 amino acids. V shed 4 bases and J 0 bases; nucleotides not matched to a gene: 10. Germline-derived CDR1 and CDR2 are LGHNT and FRNRAP. The CDR3 DNA reads as TGTGCTAGTGGTTCCCCCCACAGCGGGGGGGCAAGCACAGATACGCAGTATTTT. This encodes CASGSPHSGGASTDTQYF.

This clone has a single count. V and J are TRBV10-3 and TRBJ2-3, with D perhaps TRBD1 (6 bases). Germline values: CDR1 ENHRY, CDR2 SYGVKD. The CDR3 runs 13 residues. Trimming left V 10 bases short and J 0 bases short, with 11 bases between. CDR3 DNA sequence: TGTGCCACCCTGGGGGCTAGCACAGATACGCAGTATTTT. This sequence encodes CATLGASTDTQYF.

This clone appeared a single time. The rearrangement uses TRBV27 and TRBJ1-5; 8 bases align to TRBD1. This CDR3 has 17 amino acids. With V trimmed by 5 bases and J by 5 bases, 14 bases remained unmatched. From germline, CDR1 is MNHEY and CDR2 SMNVEV (reference sequence). The CDR3 protein is CASSLHAQGADHQPQHF. CDR3 sequence (DNA): TGTGCCAGCAGTCTCCACGCTCAGGGGGCGGATCATCAGCCCCAGCATTTT.

In its sample, this clone was seen once. The chain links TRBV25-1 to TRBJ2-2; D is perhaps TRBD2 (7 bases). Trimming took 1 base from V and 15 from J, leaving 12 bases between them. The CDR3 has 12 residues. CDR1 and CDR2 (germline): MGHDK, SYGVNS. CDR3 nucleotides: TGTGCCAGCAGTGAATTCGGGGGGCAGGTGTTTTTT. Translated, it gives CASSEFGGQVFF.